The present entry profiles one T cell receptor (beta chain) with its context. Its target is not known. This entry belongs to a study of T cell repertoires and HLA-DP antigens. Study context: Alloreactive CD4+ T cells targeted HLA-DP on transduced HeLa.

Germline CDR1 MDHEN, CDR2 SYDVKM. The CDR3 is made up of 14 amino acids. The V and J ends lost 10 bases and 6 bases, in that order; junction bases with no gene match: 9. Produced via immunoSEQ multiplex PCR; TCRdb's table is partial and in-frame only. The sample shows about 89,000 clones, 86% of them seen only once. The V and J genes are TRBV28 and TRBJ2-7; 13 bases match TRBD2. This clonotype originated in a man aged 50 or older in good health and CMV-seronegative. Sequences were obtained from CD4+ T cells from PBMCs. CDR3 sequence (DNA): TGTGCCACGACGCCCGGGACTAGCGGGATCGAGCAGTACTTC. Translating gives CATTPGTSGIEQYF.